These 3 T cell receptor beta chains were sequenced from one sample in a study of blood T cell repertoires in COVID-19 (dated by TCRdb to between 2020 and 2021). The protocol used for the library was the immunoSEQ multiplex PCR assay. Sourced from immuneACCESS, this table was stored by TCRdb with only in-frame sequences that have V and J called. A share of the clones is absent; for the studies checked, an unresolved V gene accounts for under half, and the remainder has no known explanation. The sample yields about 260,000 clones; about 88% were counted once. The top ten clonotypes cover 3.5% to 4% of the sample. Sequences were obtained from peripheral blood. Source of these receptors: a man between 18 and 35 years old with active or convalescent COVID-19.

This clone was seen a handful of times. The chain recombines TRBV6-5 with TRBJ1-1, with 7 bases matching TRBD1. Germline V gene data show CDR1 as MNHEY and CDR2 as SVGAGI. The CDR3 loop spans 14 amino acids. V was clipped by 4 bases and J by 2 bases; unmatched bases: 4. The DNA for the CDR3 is TGTGCCAGCAGTTCCAGGACAGGAAACACTGAAGCTTTCTTT. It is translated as CASSSRTGNTEAFF.

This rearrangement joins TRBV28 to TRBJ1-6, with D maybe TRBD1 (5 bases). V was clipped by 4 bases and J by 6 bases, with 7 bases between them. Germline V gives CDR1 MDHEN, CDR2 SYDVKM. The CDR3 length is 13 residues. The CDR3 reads CASSSGFNSPLHF. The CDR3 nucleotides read TGTGCCAGCAGTTCAGGGTTTAATTCACCCCTCCACTTT.

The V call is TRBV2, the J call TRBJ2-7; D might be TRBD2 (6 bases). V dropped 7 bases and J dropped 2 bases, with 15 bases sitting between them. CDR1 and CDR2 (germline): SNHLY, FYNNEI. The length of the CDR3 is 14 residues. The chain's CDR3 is CASTEGGDPYEQYF. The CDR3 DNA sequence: TGTGCCAGCACCGAGGGCGGGGATCCCTACGAGCAGTACTTC. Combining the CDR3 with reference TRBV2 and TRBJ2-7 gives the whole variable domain EPEVTQTPSHQVTQMGQEVILRCVPISNHLYFYWYRQILGQKVEFLVSFYNNEISEKSEIFDDQFSVERPDGSNFTLKIRSTKLEDSAMYFCASTEGGDPYEQYFGPGTRLTVT.